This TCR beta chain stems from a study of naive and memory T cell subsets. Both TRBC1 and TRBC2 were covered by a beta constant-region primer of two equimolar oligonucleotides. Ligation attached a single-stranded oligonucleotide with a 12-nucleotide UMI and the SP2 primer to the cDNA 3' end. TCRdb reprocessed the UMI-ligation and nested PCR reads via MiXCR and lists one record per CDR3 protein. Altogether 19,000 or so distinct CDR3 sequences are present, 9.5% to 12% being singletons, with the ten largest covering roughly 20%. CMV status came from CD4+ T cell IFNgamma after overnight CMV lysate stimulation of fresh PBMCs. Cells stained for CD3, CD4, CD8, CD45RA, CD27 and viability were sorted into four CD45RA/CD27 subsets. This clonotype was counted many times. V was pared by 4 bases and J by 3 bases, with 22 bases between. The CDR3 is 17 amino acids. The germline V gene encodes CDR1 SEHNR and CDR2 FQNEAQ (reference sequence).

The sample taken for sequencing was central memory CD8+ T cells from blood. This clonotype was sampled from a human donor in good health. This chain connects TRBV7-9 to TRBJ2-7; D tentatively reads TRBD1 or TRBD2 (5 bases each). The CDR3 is CASSSREEGLGGYEQYF. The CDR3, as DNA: TGTGCCAGCAGCTCCAGGGAAGAGGGTCTCGGTGGCTACGAGCAGTACTTC.